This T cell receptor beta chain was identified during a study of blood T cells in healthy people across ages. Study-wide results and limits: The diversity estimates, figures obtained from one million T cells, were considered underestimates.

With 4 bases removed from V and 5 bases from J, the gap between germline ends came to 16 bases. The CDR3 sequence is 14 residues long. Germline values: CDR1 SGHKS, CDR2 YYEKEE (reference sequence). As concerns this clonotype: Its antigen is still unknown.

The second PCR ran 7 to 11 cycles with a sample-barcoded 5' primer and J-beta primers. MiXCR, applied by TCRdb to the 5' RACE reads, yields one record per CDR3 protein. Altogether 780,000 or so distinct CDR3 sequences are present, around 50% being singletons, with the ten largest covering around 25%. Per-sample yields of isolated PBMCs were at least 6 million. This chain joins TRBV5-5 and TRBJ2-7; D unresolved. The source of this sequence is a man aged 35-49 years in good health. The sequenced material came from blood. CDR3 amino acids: CASSLDPRPDEQYF. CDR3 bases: TGTGCCAGCAGCCTGGACCCGCGACCCGACGAGCAGTACTTC.